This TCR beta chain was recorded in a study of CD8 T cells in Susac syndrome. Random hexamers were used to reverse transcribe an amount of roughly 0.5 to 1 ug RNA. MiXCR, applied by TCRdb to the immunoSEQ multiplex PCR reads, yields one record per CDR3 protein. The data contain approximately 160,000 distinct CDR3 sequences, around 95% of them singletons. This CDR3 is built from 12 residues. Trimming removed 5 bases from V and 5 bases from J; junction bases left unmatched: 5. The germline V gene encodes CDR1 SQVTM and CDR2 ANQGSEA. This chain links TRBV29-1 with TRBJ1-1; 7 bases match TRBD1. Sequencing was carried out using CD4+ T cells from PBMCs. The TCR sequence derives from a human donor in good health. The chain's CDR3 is CSVNSGGTEAFF. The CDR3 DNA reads TGCAGCGTTAACTCAGGGGGAACTGAAGCTTTCTTT. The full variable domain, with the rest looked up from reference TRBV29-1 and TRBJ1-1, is SAVISQKPSRDICQRGTSLTIQCQVDSQVTMMFWYRQQPGQSLTLIATANQGSEATYESGFVIDKFPISRPNLTFSTLTVSNMSPEDSSIYLCSVNSGGTEAFFGQGTRLTVV.